What follows are 28 T cell receptor beta chains derived from one specimen sequenced in a study of CD8+CD57+ T cells in acquired aplastic anemia. Genomic DNA provided the template from which TCR beta VDJ and CDR3 profiles were obtained. TCRdb ran MiXCR on the reads and lists one entry per CDR3 protein. The profile shows about 420,000 distinct CDR3 sequences, around 72% of them singletons. The sequencing sample was made of sorted CD4+, CD8+, or CD8+CD57+ T cells (not recorded which) from PBMCs. Receptors were obtained from a human donor in good health, serving as a control.

The gene calls are TRBV12-3 or TRBV12-4 and TRBJ2-1; TRBD1 matches 7 bases. This CDR3 region has 15 residues. The V and J ends lost 5 bases and 5 bases, in that order; junction bases with no gene match: 9. As DNA, the CDR3 is TGTGCCAGCAGTCTAGATTCAGGGGGACACAATGAGCAGTTCTTC. It translates to CASSLDSGGHNEQFF.

This clonotype appeared many times. This chain links TRBV7-3 with TRBJ2-2; 8 bases map to TRBD2. CDR3 length: 16 amino acids. The germline gives CDR1 SGHTA, CDR2 FQGTGA. V shed 1 base and J 0 bases; nucleotides not matched to a gene: 1. CDR3 sequence reads: CASSLRAGANTGELFF. DNA for the CDR3: TGTGCCAGCAGCTTAAGAGCGGGGGCGAACACCGGGGAGCTGTTTTTT. Full variable domain (outside the CDR3, taken from reference TRBV7-3 and TRBJ2-2): GAGVSQTPSNKVTEKGKYVELRCDPISGHTALYWYRQSLGQGPEFLIYFQGTGAADDSGLPNDRFFAVRPEGSVSTLKIQRTERGDSAVYLCASSLRAGANTGELFFGEGSRLTVL.

This clonotype has only a few counts. The V call is TRBV28, the J call TRBJ2-3; tentative D call: TRBD2 (6 bases). The germline gives CDR1 MDHEN, CDR2 SYDVKM. CDR3 length: 15 amino acids. The V gene lost 6 bases and the J gene lost 2 bases, with 15 bases spanning the gap. CDR3 residues: CASSPRGTYTDTQYF. The CDR3 DNA reads TGTGCCAGCAGCCCGCGCGGGACTTACACAGATACGCAGTATTTT.

This clonotype was recorded at least ten times. V is TRBV2 and J is TRBJ2-5; no clear D gene. The CDR3 extends over 11 amino acids. CDR1 and CDR2 (germline): SNHLY, FYNNEI. V dropped 7 bases and J dropped 3 bases, with 6 bases sitting between them. CDR3 sequence: CASKTEETQYF. The CDR3 DNA reads TGTGCCAGCAAAACAGAAGAGACCCAGTACTTC.

This clonotype came up many times. The V gene is TRBV20-1, the J gene TRBJ2-2; tentatively, D is TRBD1 (5 bases). Germline CDR1 DFQATT, CDR2 SNEGSKA (reference sequence). CDR3 length: 14 residues. Between the trimmed V and J ends, which lost 6 bases and 4 bases, there was a span of 15 bases. The CDR3 coding sequence is TGCAGTGCCACGTCGTGGGGCGCCACCGGGGAGCTGTTTTTT. Its translation is CSATSWGATGELFF.

This clonotype was seen only once. The chain is built from TRBV7-8 and TRBJ1-5; 7 positions match TRBD1. CDR1 and CDR2 from the germline V gene are SGHVS and FQNEAQ. The length of the CDR3 is 16 residues. V shed 1 base and J 4 bases; nucleotides not matched to a gene: 7. The CDR3 bases are TGTGCCAGCAGCTTAGTTTCCGGGACAGCTAATCAGCCCCAGCATTTT. As protein: CASSLVSGTANQPQHF.

The chain couples TRBV7-2 to TRBJ2-7; 9 nucleotides align to TRBD2. The germline CDR1 and CDR2 sequences are SGHTA and FQGNSA. The CDR3 length is 18 residues. V lost 5 bases to trimming and J lost 5 bases; unmatched junction nucleotides: 19. CDR3 coding DNA: TGTGCCAGCAGCGCCGATGTTAGCGGGGGTCTGCGGATCGACGAGCAGTACTTC. Translated: CASSADVSGGLRIDEQYF. Variable domain in full (rest from reference TRBV7-2 and TRBJ2-7): GAGVSQSPSNKVTEKGKDVELRCDPISGHTALYWYRQSLGQGLEFLIYFQGNSAPDKSGLPSDRFSAERTGGSVSTLTIQRTQQEDSAVYLCASSADVSGGLRIDEQYFGPGTRLTVT.

This clonotype was seen many times. The chain carries TRBV20-1 and TRBJ1-2, with 9 bases matching TRBD1. The V segment lost 1 base and the J segment 3 bases; nucleotides outside the gene matches: 12. The V gene's germline CDR1 is DFQATT and CDR2 SNEGSKA (reference sequence). The CDR3 sequence is 17 residues long. CDR3 residues: CSARARRLGQGYYGYTF. The CDR3 DNA reads as TGCAGTGCTAGAGCTCGCAGGTTGGGACAGGGTTACTATGGCTACACCTTC.

This clonotype was detected a few times. This chain links TRBV29-1 with TRBJ2-7; 11 bases map to TRBD1. The trim removed 1 base at V and 3 bases at J, leaving 8 bases unmatched. The CDR3 runs to 16 residues. CDR1 is SQVTM, CDR2 ANQGSEA, per germline. The CDR3 nucleotides are TGCAGCGTTGAAGGACCGGGACAGGGGGACGGCTACGAGCAGTACTTC. Encoded protein: CSVEGPGQGDGYEQYF.

This clonotype was found once. The germline gene is not matched at one end of the junction; a read error may be the cause. The chain couples TRBV7-2 to TRBJ2-7, with D perhaps assigned TRBD1 or TRBD2 (6 bases each). The CDR3 extends over 14 amino acids. Germline-derived CDR1 and CDR2 are SGHTA and FQGNSA. The CDR3 DNA is TGTGCTAGCAGTGAGAGGGGGGCCCCCTATGCGCAGTACTTC. This encodes CASSERGAPYAQYF.

In its sample, this clonotype was seen many times. This sequence joins TRBV20-1 and TRBJ2-1, with 13 bases matching TRBD2. This CDR3 contains 16 residues. Germline V CDR1 and CDR2: DFQATT, SNEGSKA (reference sequence). With V trimmed by 5 bases and J by 0 bases, 4 bases remained unmatched. The CDR3, as DNA: TGCAGTGCTTCAGGACTAGCGGGGGACTCCTACAATGAGCAGTTCTTC. Residues: CSASGLAGDSYNEQFF.

Points on this clonotype: The junction and the germline gene differ at one end; a read error may be behind it. The CDR3 reads CASSQEKGAIF. In DNA form, the CDR3 reads TGCGCCAGCAGCCAGGAAAAGGGGGCCATCTTC. The gene calls are TRBV5-1 and TRBJ1-2; 7 nucleotides align to TRBD1. Germline V gene data show CDR1 as SGHRS and CDR2 as YFSETQ. This CDR3 region has 11 residues.

The table lists this clonotype with many counts. This sequence joins TRBV5-1 and TRBJ1-1, with a tentative D call TRBD1 (5 bases). V dropped 4 bases and J dropped 1 base, with 17 bases sitting between them. There are 16 residues in the CDR3. The germline gives CDR1 SGHRS, CDR2 YFSETQ. The DNA for the CDR3 is TGCGCCAGCAGCGGGGCTCCCCTGAGGAGGAACACTGAAGCTTTCTTT. Protein: CASSGAPLRRNTEAFF.

The rearrangement joins TRBV7-8 to TRBJ2-7; no clear D gene. Trimming took off 4 bases at V and 2 bases at J, with 9 bases between the two ends. The germline V gene encodes CDR1 SGHVS and CDR2 FQNEAQ. This CDR3 has 13 amino acids. The CDR3 here is CASSSSGPYEQYF. CDR3 in DNA: TGTGCCAGCAGCTCGAGTGGGCCCTACGAGCAGTACTTC.

The chain links TRBV9 to TRBJ2-1, with D possibly matching TRBD1 (6 bases). This CDR3 is built from 15 residues. V gave up 0 bases and J gave up 14 bases, with 21 bases separating them. CDR1 and CDR2 from the germline V gene are SGDLS and YYNGEE. The CDR3 reads CASSVASWGQGDKFF. Written as DNA, the CDR3 is TGTGCCAGCAGCGTAGCGAGTTGGGGGCAGGGAGATAAGTTCTTC. The full variable domain, in which reference TRBV9 and TRBJ2-1 provide the parts outside the CDR3, is DSGVTQTPKHLITATGQRVTLRCSPRSGDLSVYWYQQSLDQGLQFLIQYYNGEERAKGNILERFSAQQFPDLHSELNLSSLELGDSALYFCASSVASWGQGDKFFGPGTRLTVL.

The V call is TRBV2, the J call TRBJ1-5; D gene unclear. The CDR3 sequence is 12 residues long. With 8 bases removed from V and 4 bases from J, the gap between germline ends came to 9 bases. Germline loops: CDR1 SNHLY, CDR2 FYNNEI. CDR3 sequence: CASCYDNQPQHF. Here the CDR3 DNA reads TGTGCCAGCTGTTATGATAATCAGCCCCAGCATTTT.

This clonotype came up a few times. The chain couples TRBV7-2 to TRBJ1-6; 10 nucleotides match TRBD1. The CDR3 extends over 15 amino acids. V shed 3 bases and J 8 bases; nucleotides not matched to a gene: 4. Germline V lookup: CDR1 SGHTA, CDR2 FQGNSA. CDR3 sequence reads: CASSFKTGGDSPLHF. For the CDR3, the DNA is TGTGCCAGCAGCTTTAAGACAGGGGGCGATTCACCCCTCCACTTT. Together with reference TRBV7-2 and TRBJ1-6, the CDR3 gives the full variable domain: GAGVSQSPSNKVTEKGKDVELRCDPISGHTALYWYRQSLGQGLEFLIYFQGNSAPDKSGLPSDRFSAERTGGSVSTLTIQRTQQEDSAVYLCASSFKTGGDSPLHFGNGTRLTVT.

Notes on this clonotype: A read error is likely, as this CDR3 ends without the conserved phenylalanine or tryptophan. It is unclear where the CDR3 begins or ends on the DNA, so no DNA is shown, and the CDR3 is as TCRdb lists it. The V and J genes are TRBV9 and TRBJ1-5; the table assigns TRBD1, which was not confirmed against the DNA. The CDR3 is 12 residues long, counting both termini. The V gene's germline CDR1 is SGDLS and CDR2 YYNGEE. Here the CDR3 reads CASSAARLWGQR.

The chain couples TRBV7-2 to TRBJ2-5; D not certain. V lost 6 bases, J lost 3 bases, and 5 bases lay in between. From germline, CDR1 is SGHTA and CDR2 FQGNSA. The CDR3 covers 11 residues. The CDR3 reads CASRDKETQYF. CDR3 nucleotides: TGTGCCAGCAGGGATAAAGAGACCCAGTACTTC.

Notes on this clonotype: The germline gene is not matched at one end of the junction; a read error may be the cause. The chain uses TRBV12-3 or TRBV12-4 and TRBJ1-1; D call uncertain. The CDR3 totals 13 residues. The CDR3 sequence is CASRLDVTIEAFF. The CDR3 coding sequence is TGTGCTAGCAGACTGGACGTCACGATCGAAGCTTTCTTT.

J is TRBJ1-5 and V is TRBV7-9; D might be TRBD2 (7 bases). The DNA end lines up better with TRBJ2-3; the J call may be wrong. From germline, CDR1 is SEHNR and CDR2 FQNEAQ (reference sequence). CDR3 length: 14 residues. The CDR3 sequence is CASSPEGGGQPQYF. In DNA, the CDR3 is TGTGCCAGCAGCCCAGAGGGGGGGGGTCAGCCCCAGTATTTT.

This rearrangement joins TRBV12-3 or TRBV12-4 to TRBJ2-1; 8 positions match TRBD1. The CDR3 spans 12 residues. The trim removed 4 bases at V and 12 bases at J, leaving 5 bases unmatched. This CDR3 reads CASSSTGTGQFF. As DNA, the CDR3 is TGTGCCAGCAGTTCAACTGGGACAGGGCAGTTCTTC.

J is TRBJ1-1 and V is TRBV20-1; D is unresolved. This CDR3 has 14 residues. Germline loops: CDR1 DFQATT, CDR2 SNEGSKA (reference sequence). The CDR3 coding sequence is TGCAGCGTTGAAAGGAGGTGCGTAGTAACTGAAGCTTTCTTT. Protein: CSVERRCVVTEAFF.

At least ten counts were recorded for this clonotype. This chain connects TRBV19 to TRBJ1-6, with 7 positions matching TRBD1. The length of the CDR3 is 16 residues. Germline loops: CDR1 LNHDA, CDR2 SQIVND (reference sequence). Trimming cost V 5 bases and J 5 bases; bases outside gene matches: 9. The CDR3 nucleotides are TGTGCCAGTAGTCCCCGGGACAGAACTCATAATTCACCCCTCCACTTT. Protein product: CASSPRDRTHNSPLHF.

This chain links TRBV20-1 with TRBJ2-3; no definite D call. In germline, CDR1 is DFQATT, CDR2 SNEGSKA (reference sequence). The CDR3 is made up of 15 amino acids. V was cut by 3 bases and J by 3 bases, with 16 bases left in between. CDR3 residues: CSASAKTKETDTQYF. CDR3 nucleotides: TGCAGTGCTAGCGCTAAAACTAAAGAGACAGATACGCAGTATTTT.

Points on this clonotype: Germline is not matched at one junction end, which may reflect a read error. This chain joins TRBV10-1 and TRBJ1-1, with D perhaps TRBD1 (6 bases). The CDR3 is 13 amino acids. Germline CDR1 reads WNHNN; CDR2 reads SYGVQD (reference sequence). In DNA, the CDR3 is TGTGCCAGAAAGGGGGGGCCTTTCACTGAAGCTTTCTTT. Translated: CARKGGPFTEAFF.

This clonotype was observed many times. The rearrangement joins TRBV6-5 to TRBJ2-7; 11 bases align to TRBD1. Looked up from germline, CDR1 is MNHEY and CDR2 is SVGAGI. This CDR3 has 15 residues. V lost 8 bases, J lost 6 bases, and 12 bases stayed unmatched. The CDR3 sequence: CASGFFGTGGFEQYF. The CDR3 DNA follows: TGTGCCAGCGGCTTTTTCGGGACAGGGGGTTTCGAGCAGTACTTC.

Of note for this clonotype: At one boundary the junction diverges from the germline segment, which might be a read error. The chain carries TRBV10-2 and TRBJ2-3, with D tentatively TRBD2 (6 bases). Germline loops: CDR1 WSHSY, CDR2 SAAADI. This CDR3 has 14 residues. This CDR3 reads CASSDEAGTATQYF. Here the CDR3 DNA reads TGCGCCAGCAGTGACGAAGCGGGCACAGCTACGCAGTATTTT.